This entry concerns a single T cell receptor (beta chain). Its specificity is unknown. The sample originates from a study of OX40 agonist ivuxolimab in advanced cancers. The overall study: Three individuals attained partial responses, comprising one hepatocellular carcinoma case and two cutaneous melanoma cases. Study-level findings and limits: Partial responders receiving 0.1-3.0 mg/kg showed among the lowest clonal expansion. On average, a greater number of expanded clones characterised CD8+ T cells relative to CD4+.

Losses at the gene ends were 2 bases for V and 6 bases for J; bases not matched to a gene: 9. This CDR3 spans 15 amino acids. Germline CDR1 and CDR2: LNHNV and YYDKDF (reference sequence). Here immunoSEQ multiplex PCR was the method, and the copy in TCRdb shows in-frame clones only, minus some. The sample gives tens of thousands of clones, approximately 91% of which show up once; about 0.3% is in the top ten. The V gene is TRBV15, the J gene TRBJ1-2; 7 bases are a match to TRBD1. This specimen consisted of CD4+ or CD8+ T cells sorted from blood, obtained in a trial of the OX40 agonist ivuxolimab. This clonotype was obtained from an adult with an advanced solid tumor such as melanoma, head and neck, liver or kidney cancer. CDR3 residues: CATSRKATGFDGYTF. The CDR3 coding sequence is TGTGCCACCAGCAGAAAAGCGACAGGGTTCGATGGCTACACCTTC.